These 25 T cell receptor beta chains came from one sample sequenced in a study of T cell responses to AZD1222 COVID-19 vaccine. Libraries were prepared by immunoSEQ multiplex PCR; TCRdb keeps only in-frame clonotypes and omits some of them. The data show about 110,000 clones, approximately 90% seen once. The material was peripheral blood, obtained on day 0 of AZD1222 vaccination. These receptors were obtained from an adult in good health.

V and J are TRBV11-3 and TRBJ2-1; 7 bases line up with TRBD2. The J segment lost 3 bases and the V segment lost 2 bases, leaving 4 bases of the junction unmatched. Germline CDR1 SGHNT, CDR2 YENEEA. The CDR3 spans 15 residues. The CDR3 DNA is TGTGCCAGCAGCTTAACGAGCGGGATCTACAATGAGCAGTTCTTC. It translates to CASSLTSGIYNEQFF.

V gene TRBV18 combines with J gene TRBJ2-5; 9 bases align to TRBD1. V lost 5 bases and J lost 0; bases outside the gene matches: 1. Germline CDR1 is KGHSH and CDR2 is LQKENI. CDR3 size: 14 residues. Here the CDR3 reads CASSGQGYQETQYF. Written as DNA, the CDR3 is TGTGCCAGCTCAGGACAGGGGTACCAAGAGACCCAGTACTTC. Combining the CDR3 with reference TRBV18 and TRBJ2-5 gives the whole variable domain NAGVMQNPRHLVRRRGQEARLRCSPMKGHSHVYWYRQLPEEGLKFMVYLQKENIIDESGMPKERFSAEFPKEGPSILRIQQVVRGDSAAYFCASSGQGYQETQYFGPGTRLLVL.

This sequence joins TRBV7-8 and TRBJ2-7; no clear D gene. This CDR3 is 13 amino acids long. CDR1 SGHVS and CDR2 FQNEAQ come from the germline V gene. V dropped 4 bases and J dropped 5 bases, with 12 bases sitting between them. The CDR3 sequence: CASSSGPVNEQYF. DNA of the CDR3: TGTGCCAGCAGCTCCGGACCGGTCAACGAGCAGTACTTC. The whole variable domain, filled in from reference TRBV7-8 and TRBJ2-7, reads GAGVSQSPRYKVAKRGQDVALRCDPISGHVSLFWYQQALGQGPEFLTYFQNEAQLDKSGLPSDRFFAERPEGSVSTLKIQRTQQEDSAVYLCASSSGPVNEQYFGPGTRLTVT.

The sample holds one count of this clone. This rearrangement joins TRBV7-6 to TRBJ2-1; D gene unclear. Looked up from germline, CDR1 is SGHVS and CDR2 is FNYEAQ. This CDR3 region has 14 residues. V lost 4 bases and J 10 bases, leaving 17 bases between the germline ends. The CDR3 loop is CASSSQGALGEQFF. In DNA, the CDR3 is TGTGCCAGCAGCTCTCAAGGAGCCCTCGGGGAGCAGTTCTTC.

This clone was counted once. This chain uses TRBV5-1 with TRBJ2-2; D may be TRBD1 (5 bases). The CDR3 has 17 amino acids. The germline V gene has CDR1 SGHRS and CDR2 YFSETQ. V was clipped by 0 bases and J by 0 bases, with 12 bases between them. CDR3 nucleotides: TGCGCCAGCAGCTTGGGTCCGACAGCCTCGAACACCGGGGAGCTGTTTTTT. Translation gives CASSLGPTASNTGELFF.

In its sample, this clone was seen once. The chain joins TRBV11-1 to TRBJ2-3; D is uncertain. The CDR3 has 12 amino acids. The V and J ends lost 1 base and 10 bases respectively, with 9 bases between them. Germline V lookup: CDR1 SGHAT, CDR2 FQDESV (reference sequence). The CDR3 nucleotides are TGTGCCAGCAGCTTAGAGACACCTTCGCAGTATTTT. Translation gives CASSLETPSQYF. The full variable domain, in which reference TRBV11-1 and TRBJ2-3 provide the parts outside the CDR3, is EAEVAQSPRYKITEKSQAVAFWCDPISGHATLYWYRQILGQGPELLVQFQDESVVDDSQLPKDRFSAERLKGVDSTLKIQPAELGDSAMYLCASSLETPSQYFGPGTRLTVL.

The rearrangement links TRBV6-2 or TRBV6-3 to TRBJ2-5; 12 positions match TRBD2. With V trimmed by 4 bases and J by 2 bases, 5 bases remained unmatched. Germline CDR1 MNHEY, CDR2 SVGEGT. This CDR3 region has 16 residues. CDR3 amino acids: CASSSLAGGPQETQYF. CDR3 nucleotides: TGTGCCAGCAGTTCACTAGCGGGAGGCCCACAAGAGACCCAGTACTTC.

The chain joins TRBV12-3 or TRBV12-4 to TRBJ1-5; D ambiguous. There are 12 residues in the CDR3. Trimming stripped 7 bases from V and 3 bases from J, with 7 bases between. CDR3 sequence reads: CASNPDNQPQHF. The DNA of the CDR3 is TGTGCCAGCAACCCGGACAATCAGCCCCAGCATTTT.

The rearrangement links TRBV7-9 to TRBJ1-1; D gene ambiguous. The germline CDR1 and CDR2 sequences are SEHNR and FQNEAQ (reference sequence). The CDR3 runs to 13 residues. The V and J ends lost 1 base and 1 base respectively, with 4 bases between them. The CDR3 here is CASSLERNTEAFF. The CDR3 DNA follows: TGTGCCAGCAGCTTAGAGCGGAACACTGAAGCTTTCTTT.

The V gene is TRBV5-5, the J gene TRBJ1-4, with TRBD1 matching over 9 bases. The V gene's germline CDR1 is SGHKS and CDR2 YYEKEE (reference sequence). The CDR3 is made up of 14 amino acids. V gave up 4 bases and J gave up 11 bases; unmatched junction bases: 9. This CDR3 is CASSAGQGPGKLFF. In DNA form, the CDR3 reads TGTGCCAGCAGCGCAGGACAGGGGCCGGGGAAACTGTTTTTT.

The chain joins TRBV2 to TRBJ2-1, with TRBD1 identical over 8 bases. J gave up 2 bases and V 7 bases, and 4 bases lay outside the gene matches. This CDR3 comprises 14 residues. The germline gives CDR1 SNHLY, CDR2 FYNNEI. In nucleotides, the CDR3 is TGTGCCAGCACCAGGACAGGGCCCTACAATGAGCAGTTCTTC. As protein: CASTRTGPYNEQFF. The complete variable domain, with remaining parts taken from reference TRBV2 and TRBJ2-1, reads EPEVTQTPSHQVTQMGQEVILRCVPISNHLYFYWYRQILGQKVEFLVSFYNNEISEKSEIFDDQFSVERPDGSNFTLKIRSTKLEDSAMYFCASTRTGPYNEQFFGPGTRLTVL.

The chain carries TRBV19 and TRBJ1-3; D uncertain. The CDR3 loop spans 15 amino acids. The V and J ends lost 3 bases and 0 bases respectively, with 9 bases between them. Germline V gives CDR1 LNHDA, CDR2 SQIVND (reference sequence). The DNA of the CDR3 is TGTGCCAGTAGTATGCGGCAAATCTCTGGAAACACCATATATTTT. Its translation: CASSMRQISGNTIYF.

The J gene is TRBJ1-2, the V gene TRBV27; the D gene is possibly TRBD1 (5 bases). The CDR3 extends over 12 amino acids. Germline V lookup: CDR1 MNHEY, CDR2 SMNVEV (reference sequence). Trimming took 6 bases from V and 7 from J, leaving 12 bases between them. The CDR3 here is CASRGQGRGYTF. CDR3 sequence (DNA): TGTGCCAGCAGAGGGCAGGGACGTGGCTACACCTTC.

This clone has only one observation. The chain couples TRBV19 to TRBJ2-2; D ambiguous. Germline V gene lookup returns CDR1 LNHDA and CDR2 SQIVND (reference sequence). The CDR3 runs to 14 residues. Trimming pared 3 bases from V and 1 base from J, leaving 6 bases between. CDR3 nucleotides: TGTGCCAGTAGTATTCTCCGGAACACCGGGGAGCTGTTTTTT. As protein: CASSILRNTGELFF. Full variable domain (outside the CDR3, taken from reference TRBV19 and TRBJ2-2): DGGITQSPKYLFRKEGQNVTLSCEQNLNHDAMYWYRQDPGQGLRLIYYSQIVNDFQKGDIAEGYSVSREKKESFPLTVTSAQKNPTAFYLCASSILRNTGELFFGEGSRLTVL.

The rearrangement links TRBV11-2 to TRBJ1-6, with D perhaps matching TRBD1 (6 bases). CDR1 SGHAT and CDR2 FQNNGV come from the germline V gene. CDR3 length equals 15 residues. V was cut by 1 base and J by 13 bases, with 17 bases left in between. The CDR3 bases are TGTGCCAGCAGCTTAGCTCTCGGAGGGGGGGCCCCCCTCCACTTT. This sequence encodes CASSLALGGGAPLHF.

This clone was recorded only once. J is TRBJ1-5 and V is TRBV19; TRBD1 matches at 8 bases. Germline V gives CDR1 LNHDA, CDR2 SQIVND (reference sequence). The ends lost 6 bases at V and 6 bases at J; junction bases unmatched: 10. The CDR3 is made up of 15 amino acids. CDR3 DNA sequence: TGTGCCAGTAGCCTCTCAGGGGGCGCGTCTCAGCCCCAGCATTTT. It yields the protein CASSLSGGASQPQHF.

The CDR3 DNA follows: TGTGCCAGCAGCCCGCTGACGGGTACAACTAATGAAAAACTGTTTTTT. This codes for CASSPLTGTTNEKLFF. This chain connects TRBV5-4 to TRBJ1-4; D not resolved. Trimming cost V 4 bases and J 0 bases, with 13 bases left between them. Germline CDR1 reads SGHNT; CDR2 reads YYREEE (reference sequence). The CDR3 has 16 amino acids.

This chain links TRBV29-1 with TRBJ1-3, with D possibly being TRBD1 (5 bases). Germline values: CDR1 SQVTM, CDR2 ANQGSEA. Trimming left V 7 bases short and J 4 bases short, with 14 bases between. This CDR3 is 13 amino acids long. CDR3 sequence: CSAAWQGGNTIYF. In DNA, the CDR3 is TGCAGCGCCGCCTGGCAGGGAGGAAACACCATATATTTT.

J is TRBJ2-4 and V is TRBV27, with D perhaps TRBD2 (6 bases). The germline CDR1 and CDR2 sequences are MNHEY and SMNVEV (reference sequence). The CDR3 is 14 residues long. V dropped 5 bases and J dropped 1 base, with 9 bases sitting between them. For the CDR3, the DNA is TGTGCCAGCAGTCCGGAGGGGGCCAAAAACATTCAGTACTTC. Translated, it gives CASSPEGAKNIQYF.

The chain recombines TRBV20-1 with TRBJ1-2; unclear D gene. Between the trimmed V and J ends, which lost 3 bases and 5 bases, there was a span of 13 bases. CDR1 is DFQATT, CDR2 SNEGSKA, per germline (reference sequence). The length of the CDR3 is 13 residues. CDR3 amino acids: CSASLGPPYGYTF. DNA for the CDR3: TGCAGTGCTAGTTTAGGACCGCCATATGGCTACACCTTC.

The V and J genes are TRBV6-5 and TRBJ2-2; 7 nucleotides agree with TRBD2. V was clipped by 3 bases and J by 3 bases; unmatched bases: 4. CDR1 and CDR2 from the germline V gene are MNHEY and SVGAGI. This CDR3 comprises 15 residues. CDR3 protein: CASSYKRGHTGELFF. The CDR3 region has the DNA TGTGCCAGCAGTTATAAGCGGGGTCACACCGGGGAGCTGTTTTTT.

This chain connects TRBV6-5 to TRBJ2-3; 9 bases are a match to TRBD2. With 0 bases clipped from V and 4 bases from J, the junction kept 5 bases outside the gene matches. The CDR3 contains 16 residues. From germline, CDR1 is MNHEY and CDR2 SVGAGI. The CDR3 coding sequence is TGTGCCAGCAGTTACTCGGGCGGGGGGGCTGCAGATACGCAGTATTTT. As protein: CASSYSGGGAADTQYF.

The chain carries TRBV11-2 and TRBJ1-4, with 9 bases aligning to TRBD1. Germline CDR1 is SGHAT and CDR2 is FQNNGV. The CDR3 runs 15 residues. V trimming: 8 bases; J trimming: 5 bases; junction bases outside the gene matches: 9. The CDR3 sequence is CASLATGGLNEKLFF. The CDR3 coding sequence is TGTGCCAGCCTGGCGACAGGGGGATTGAATGAAAAACTGTTTTTT.

DNA for the CDR3: TGTGCCAGTAGTAAAGGGACAGGCATGAACACCGGGGAGCTGTTTTTT. Its translation: CASSKGTGMNTGELFF. The chain joins TRBV19 to TRBJ2-2, with TRBD1 matching 8 bases. The CDR3 has 16 residues. Germline values: CDR1 LNHDA, CDR2 SQIVND (reference sequence). V lost 4 bases to trimming and J lost 1 base; unmatched junction nucleotides: 5. The entire variable domain, with the rest obtained from reference TRBV19 and TRBJ2-2, is as follows: DGGITQSPKYLFRKEGQNVTLSCEQNLNHDAMYWYRQDPGQGLRLIYYSQIVNDFQKGDIAEGYSVSREKKESFPLTVTSAQKNPTAFYLCASSKGTGMNTGELFFGEGSRLTVL.

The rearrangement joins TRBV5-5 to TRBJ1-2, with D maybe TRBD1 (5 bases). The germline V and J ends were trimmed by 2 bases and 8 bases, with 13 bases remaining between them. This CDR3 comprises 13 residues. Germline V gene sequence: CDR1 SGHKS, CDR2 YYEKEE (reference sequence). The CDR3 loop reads CASSFDWGGGYTF. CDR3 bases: TGTGCCAGCAGCTTTGACTGGGGGGGAGGCTACACCTTC.